One T cell receptor (beta chain) is described in this entry. The V gene's germline CDR1 is ENHRY and CDR2 SYGVKD. V lost 4 bases, J lost 9 bases, and 13 bases stayed unmatched. The CDR3 loop spans 17 amino acids. The protocol was immunoSEQ multiplex PCR, while the TCRdb copy is restricted to in-frame clones and leaves out a portion. The sample has some 80,000 clones; about 85% are singletons. The data are from a study of cytotoxic CD8 clonotypes in ibrutinib-treated CLL. Study background: Response samples came after a median about 13 months of treatment, range 6 to 36. Each sample contained, on average, almost 260,000 productive templates and 94,000 or so productive rearrangements.

This specimen consisted of PBMCs, obtained after 12 months of ibrutinib treatment. This chain joins TRBV10-3 and TRBJ1-6; 9 positions agree with TRBD1. The clonotype originates from a human donor with chronic lymphocytic leukemia. CDR3 residues: CAISGGPTGGGGSPLHF. CDR3 sequence (DNA): TGTGCCATCAGTGGGGGACCGACAGGGGGAGGTGGTTCACCCCTCCACTTT.